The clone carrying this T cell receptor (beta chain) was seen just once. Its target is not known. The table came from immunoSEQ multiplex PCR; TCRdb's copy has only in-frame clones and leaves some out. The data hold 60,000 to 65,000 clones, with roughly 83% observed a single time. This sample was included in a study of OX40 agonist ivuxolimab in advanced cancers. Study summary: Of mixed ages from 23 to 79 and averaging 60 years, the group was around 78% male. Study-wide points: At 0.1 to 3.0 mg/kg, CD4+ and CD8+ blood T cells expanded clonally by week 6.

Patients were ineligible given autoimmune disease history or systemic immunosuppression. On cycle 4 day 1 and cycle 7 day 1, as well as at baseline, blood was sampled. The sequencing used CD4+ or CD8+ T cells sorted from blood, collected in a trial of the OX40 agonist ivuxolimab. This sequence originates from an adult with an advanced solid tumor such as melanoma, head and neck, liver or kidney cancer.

The CDR3 region has the DNA TGTGCCAGCAGCTCTCCCGGACAGGGTATTTACGAGCAGTACTTC. Encoded protein: CASSSPGQGIYEQYF. The gene calls are TRBV7-9 and TRBJ2-5, with TRBD1 identical over 8 bases. The end of the DNA is better explained by TRBJ2-7, so the J call may be wrong. CDR3 length: 15 amino acids. The V gene's germline CDR1 is SEHNR and CDR2 FQNEAQ (reference sequence).